This TCR beta chain was observed in a study of control samples from healthy donors and cancer patients. Some clones are missing from TCRdb's copy, which holds only in-frame ones; the method was immunoSEQ multiplex PCR. The data hold under 80,000 clones, with about 87% observed a single time. Trimming removed 2 bases at V and 4 bases at J, with 15 bases between. Germline loops: CDR1 SNHLY, CDR2 FYNNEI. CDR3 length: 16 amino acids. The specimen was blood. The receptor comes from a man in his fifties or sixties in good health. The chain employs TRBV2 and TRBJ2-1; D is undetermined. CDR3 protein: CASSEKSRVGYNEQFF. The DNA of the CDR3 is TGTGCCAGCAGTGAAAAAAGTCGGGTGGGGTACAATGAGCAGTTCTTC.